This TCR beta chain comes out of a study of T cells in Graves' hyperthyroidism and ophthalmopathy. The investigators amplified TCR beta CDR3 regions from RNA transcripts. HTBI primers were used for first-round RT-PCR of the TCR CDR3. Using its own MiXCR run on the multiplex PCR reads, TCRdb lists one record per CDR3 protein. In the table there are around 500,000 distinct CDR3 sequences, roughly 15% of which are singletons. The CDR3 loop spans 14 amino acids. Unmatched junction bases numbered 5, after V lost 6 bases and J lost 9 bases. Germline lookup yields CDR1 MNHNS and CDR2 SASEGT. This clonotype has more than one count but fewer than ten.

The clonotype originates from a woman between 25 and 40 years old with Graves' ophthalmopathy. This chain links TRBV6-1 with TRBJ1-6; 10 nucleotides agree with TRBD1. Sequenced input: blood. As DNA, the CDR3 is TGTGCCAGCAGGCCGGGACAGGGGTTTTCACCCCTCCACTTT. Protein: CASRPGQGFSPLHF.